This TCR beta chain emerged from a study of blood T cell repertoires in COVID-19. Overall study: Whether acute or convalescent, the COVID-19 samples came from the United States, Italy and Spain. PBMCs, B-cell-depleted T cells, or T cells provided the cDNA or gDNA that made up the material.

Germline V CDR1 and CDR2: SNHLY, FYNNEI. V was pared by 3 bases and J by 8 bases, with 9 bases between. The CDR3 has 12 amino acids. Original processing notes: Amplifying reference gene primers gave estimates of nucleated cell counts. Measured with immunoSEQ multiplex PCR; TCRdb has only the in-frame clones, and not every one. Clone size and the V and J calls come from that table; the DNA yielded D and trimming. The sample holds 130,000 to 150,000 clones, around nine tenths seen once. The TCR comes from a human donor in a cohort sampled during active COVID-19. Sequencing used peripheral blood. J is TRBJ2-3 and V is TRBV2; D possibly corresponds to TRBD1 (5 bases). CDR3 region: CASSDQGATQYF. The CDR3 DNA reads TGTGCCAGCAGTGATCAAGGGGCTACGCAGTATTTT.